This T cell receptor (beta chain) was sequenced during a study of CD8+ T cells in alopecia areata. Germline-derived CDR1 and CDR2 are SQVTM and ANQGSEA. This CDR3 is built from 15 residues. V lost 0 bases and J 0 bases, leaving 6 bases between the germline ends. Sorting separated CD4+ and CD8+ T cells out of PBMCs. Once RNA had been extracted, it was reverse transcribed into cDNA to act as the sequencing template. The data were produced by immunoSEQ multiplex PCR, yet TCRdb's version contains in-frame clones alone and is incomplete. The sample gives around 190,000 clones, about 56% of which show up once; 4.5% to 6% is in the top ten.

The origin of this receptor is a human donor in good health. Sequenced material: CD8+ T cells sorted from blood. This chain links TRBV29-1 with TRBJ2-6; D not resolved. The CDR3 DNA sequence: TGCAGCGTTGAAGAAGGGTCCTCTGGGGCCAACGTCCTGACTTTC. It specifies CSVEEGSSGANVLTF.